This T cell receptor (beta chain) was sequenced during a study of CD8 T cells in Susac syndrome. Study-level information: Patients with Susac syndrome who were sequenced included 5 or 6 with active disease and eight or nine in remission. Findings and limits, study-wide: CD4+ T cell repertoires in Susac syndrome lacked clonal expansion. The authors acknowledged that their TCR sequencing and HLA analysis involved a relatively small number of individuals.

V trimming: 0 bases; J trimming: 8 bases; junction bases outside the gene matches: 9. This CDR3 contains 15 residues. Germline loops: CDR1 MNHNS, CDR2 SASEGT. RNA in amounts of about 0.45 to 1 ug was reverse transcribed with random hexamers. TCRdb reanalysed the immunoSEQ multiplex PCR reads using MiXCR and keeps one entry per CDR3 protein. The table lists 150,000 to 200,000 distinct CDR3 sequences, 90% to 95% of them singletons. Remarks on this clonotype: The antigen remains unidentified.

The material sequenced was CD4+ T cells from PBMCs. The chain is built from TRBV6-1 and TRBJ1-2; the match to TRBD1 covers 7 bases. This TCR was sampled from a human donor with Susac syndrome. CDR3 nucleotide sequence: TGTGCCAGCAGTGAAGCGGTCTATAACAGGGGAGGCTACACCTTC. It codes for CASSEAVYNRGGYTF.